The clone carrying this TCR beta chain was seen a single time. The repertoire was sequenced with immunoSEQ multiplex PCR; TCRdb's copy has only in-frame clones and lacks some. Of about 2.3 million clones in the sample, approximately 95% are singletons; the top ten hold roughly 0.36%. This specimen belongs to a study of shared clonotypes between healthy human individuals. Study context: CD4 naive and memory got three plates each, CD8 naive two, CD8 memory one.

This clonotype was sampled from a man aged 18 to 29 in good health. Some clones in this sample may be carry-over from other donors' samples. The specimen was naive CD4+ T cells from PBMCs. Stated subset: CD45RA+ positively selected.

CDR3: CSAEPGPKYF. The DNA of the CDR3 is TGCAGTGCGGAGCCGGGACCGAAGTACTTC. The chain employs TRBV20-1 and TRBJ2-7, with D perhaps being TRBD1 or TRBD2 (5 bases each). V lost 6 bases, J lost 11 bases, and 14 bases lay in between. The germline gives CDR1 DFQATT, CDR2 SNEGSKA (reference sequence). CDR3 length: 10 residues.